The 23 T cell receptor beta chains listed next were all sequenced from one sample in a study of T-cell reconstitution after alpha-beta-depleted transplantation in children (TCRdb year 2016). The meaning of the sample's treatment or condition label: allogeneic hematopoietic cell transplantation with graft depleted of TCRalphabeta T cells and CD19 B cells. To prepare the library, PCR was applied. Sequenced on an Illumina HiSeq 2500. TCR library preparation used molecular barcoding, with unique molecular identifiers applied to normalize quantification of the TCRbeta repertoire. TCRdb reprocessing: public reads trimmed at Q25 with fastp, clones called with MiXCR, in-frame beta chains kept. Rows are combined by CDR3 protein, so each entry shows the most common genes and DNA. The sample table records roughly 200,000 distinct CDR3 sequences; about a tenth of these occur just once. Jointly, the top ten make up 25% to 30% of the sample.

The specimen comprised PBMCs, sampled before TCRalphabeta/CD19-depleted stem cell transplant. Receptor source: a child less than two years old with acute myeloid leukemia, due to receive a stem cell transplant.

This clonotype has a count of ten or more. This sequence joins TRBV19 and TRBJ1-1; D is undetermined. The germline V and J ends were trimmed by 4 bases and 0 bases, with 9 bases remaining between them. This CDR3 has 14 residues. Germline V CDR1 and CDR2: LNHDA, SQIVND (reference sequence). The CDR3 DNA reads as TGTGCCAGTAGTACCCCTACGCTGAACACTGAAGCTTTCTTT. Residues: CASSTPTLNTEAFF.

The sample holds many counts of this clonotype. The CDR3 nucleotides read TGTGCCAGCAGTCGCCGGGCCGGGGAGCTGTTTTTT. Amino acids: CASSRRAGELFF. This chain uses TRBV3-1 with TRBJ2-2; D gene uncertain. V was pared by 6 bases and J by 6 bases, with 8 bases between. CDR3 size: 12 residues. The germline gives CDR1 LGHDT, CDR2 YNNKEL (reference sequence).

In its sample, this clonotype was seen a few times. The chain uses TRBV15 and TRBJ2-1; D is uncertain. Germline V gives CDR1 LNHNV, CDR2 YYDKDF (reference sequence). V lost 0 bases and J lost 7, with 7 bases in between. This CDR3 has 13 residues. CDR3 amino acids: CATSRDEENEQFF. CDR3 sequence (DNA): TGTGCCACCAGCAGAGATGAGGAGAATGAGCAGTTCTTC.

In its sample, this clonotype was seen many times. The chain couples TRBV5-1 to TRBJ1-2; D is unresolved. V was clipped by 0 bases and J by 8 bases, with 8 bases between them. Germline V lookup: CDR1 SGHRS, CDR2 YFSETQ. The CDR3 runs 12 residues. This chain's CDR3 is CASSLAAEGYTF. CDR3 sequence (DNA): TGCGCCAGCAGCTTGGCCGCGGAAGGCTACACCTTC.

This clonotype was counted many times. The V gene is TRBV11-2, the J gene TRBJ2-2; D uncertain. CDR3 length equals 15 residues. The V and J ends lost 2 bases and 2 bases respectively, with 9 bases between them. Germline V CDR1 and CDR2: SGHAT, FQNNGV. The CDR3 sequence: CASSLHSLNTGELFF. CDR3 nucleotides: TGTGCCAGCAGCTTACACAGCCTAAACACCGGGGAGCTGTTTTTT.

This clonotype was detected many times. The chain joins TRBV30 to TRBJ2-7; D gene uncertain. V gave up 0 bases and J gave up 4 bases, with 10 bases separating them. This CDR3 spans 13 amino acids. Germline assignment: CDR1 GTSNPN and CDR2 SVGIG (reference sequence). DNA for the CDR3: TGTGCCTGGAGTGTACAAGTTGGGTACGAGCAGTACTTC. Protein product: CAWSVQVGYEQYF. The full variable domain, its missing parts supplied by reference TRBV30 and TRBJ2-7, is SQTIHQWPATLVQPVGSPLSLECTVEGTSNPNLYWYRQAAGRGLQLLFYSVGIGQISSEVPQNLSASRPQDRQFILSSKKLLLSDSGFYLCAWSVQVGYEQYFGPGTRLTVT.

This clonotype was observed many times. The CDR3 sequence is CASSLVLLAGESTGELFF. CDR3 sequence (DNA): TGCGCCAGCAGCTTGGTGTTACTAGCGGGGGAGAGCACCGGGGAGCTGTTTTTT. The chain employs TRBV5-1 and TRBJ2-2, with 11 bases lining up with TRBD2. CDR3 length: 18 residues. Germline values: CDR1 SGHRS, CDR2 YFSETQ. V shed 0 bases and J 4 bases; nucleotides not matched to a gene: 8. The full variable domain, with the rest looked up from reference TRBV5-1 and TRBJ2-2, is KAGVTQTPRYLIKTRGQQVTLSCSPISGHRSVSWYQQTPGQGLQFLFEYFSETQRNKGNFPGRFSGRQFSNSRSEMNVSTLELGDSALYLCASSLVLLAGESTGELFFGEGSRLTVL.

This clonotype was recorded many times. The chain has TRBV12-3 or TRBV12-4 and TRBJ2-7; D unclear. The V and J ends lost 3 bases and 4 bases respectively, with 13 bases between them. The CDR3 sequence is 14 residues long. The CDR3 bases are TGTGCCAGCAGTTTGGACCCGTCTCTTTACGAGCAGTACTTC. It encodes CASSLDPSLYEQYF.

In regard to this clonotype: Mismatch with germline at one junction end may stem from a read error. The V gene is TRBV4-2, the J gene TRBJ1-5, with TRBD1 identical over 8 bases. The germline V gene has CDR1 LGHNA and CDR2 YNFKEQ. This CDR3 comprises 14 residues. CDR3: CTSSYGQGKQPQHF. CDR3 in DNA: TGTACCAGCAGCTACGGACAGGGCAAACAGCCCCAGCATTTT.

This chain links TRBV7-2 with TRBJ1-1; 8 nucleotides match TRBD1. Losses at the gene ends were 5 bases for V and 11 bases for J; bases not matched to a gene: 7. The germline V gene has CDR1 SGHTA and CDR2 FQGNSA. The CDR3 extends over 12 amino acids. This chain's CDR3 is CASSLWTGKAFF. The CDR3 nucleotides are TGTGCCAGCAGCCTGTGGACAGGGAAGGCTTTCTTT.

This clonotype appeared many times. V gene TRBV12-3 or TRBV12-4 combines with J gene TRBJ1-5; D uncertain. Trimming stripped 4 bases from V and 7 bases from J, with 14 bases between. This CDR3 spans 14 amino acids. The CDR3 region is CASSSRPGNQPQHF. The CDR3 DNA sequence: TGTGCCAGCAGTTCCCGGCCGGGTAACCAGCCCCAGCATTTT.

The chain combines TRBV7-8 with TRBJ1-3, with a possible D match to TRBD1 (5 bases). Germline-derived CDR1 and CDR2 are SGHVS and FQNEAQ. The CDR3 spans 16 residues. Trimming stripped 4 bases from V and 0 bases from J, with 13 bases between. The CDR3: CASSWGTVPSGNTIYF. CDR3 DNA: TGTGCCAGCAGCTGGGGGACCGTACCCTCTGGAAACACCATATATTTT.

The J gene is TRBJ1-3, the V gene TRBV12-3 or TRBV12-4; D ambiguous. The ends were cut back, 5 bases at V and 4 bases at J, with 12 bases in the middle. The CDR3 is 14 amino acids. This CDR3 reads CASSRILDGNTIYF. The CDR3 nucleotides read TGTGCCAGCAGTAGGATCTTGGACGGAAACACCATATATTTT.

For this clonotype: A much more abundant neighbour one base away suggests this may be a read error. The CDR3 reads CASSVPSARSGANVLTF. CDR3 bases: TGTGCCAGCAGCGTACCTAGCGCCCGCTCTGGGGCCAACGTCCTGACTTTC. The chain combines TRBV11-1 with TRBJ2-6; D may be TRBD2 (6 bases). This CDR3 has 17 residues. Between the trimmed V and J ends, which lost 5 bases and 0 bases, there was a span of 14 bases. Germline V gene sequence: CDR1 SGHAT, CDR2 FQDESV (reference sequence).

Notes on this clonotype: One end of the junction is discordant with germline, which a read error may explain. The V gene is TRBV27, the J gene TRBJ2-7; TRBD1 matches 8 bases. The CDR3 is made up of 13 amino acids. Germline V gives CDR1 MNHEY, CDR2 SMNVEV (reference sequence). CDR3 DNA sequence: TGTGTCAGCAGTCCCGGGACAGGAACAGAGCAGTACTTC. As protein: CVSSPGTGTEQYF.

This clonotype was found many times. The chain has TRBV15 and TRBJ1-2; possibly TRBD1 for D (5 bases). This CDR3 region has 13 residues. Deletions cut 4 bases from V and 5 bases from J, with 11 bases between. CDR1 and CDR2 (germline): LNHNV, YYDKDF (reference sequence). DNA for the CDR3: TGTGCCACCAGCACCCCCGGGGGATATGGCTACACCTTC. Protein product: CATSTPGGYGYTF.

This clonotype was picked up a small number of times. The CDR3 here is CASSLNHIPGPQNEQFF. The CDR3 DNA follows: TGCGCCAGCAGCCTTAATCATATACCGGGACCGCAGAATGAGCAGTTCTTC. This chain uses TRBV4-1 with TRBJ2-1; the D call may be TRBD1 or TRBD2 (5 bases each). Looked up from germline, CDR1 is MGHRA and CDR2 is YSYEKL. The germline V and J ends were trimmed by 4 bases and 7 bases, with 23 bases remaining between them. The CDR3 extends over 17 amino acids.

A few counts support this clonotype. This CDR3 is CASSVRGLTYEQYF. The CDR3, as DNA: TGTGCCAGCAGCGTCCGGGGACTGACCTACGAGCAGTACTTC. The V and J genes are TRBV11-3 and TRBJ2-7; weak D call: TRBD2 (6 bases). The CDR3 sequence is 14 residues long. Germline values: CDR1 SGHNT, CDR2 YENEEA. The V gene lost 5 bases and the J gene lost 2 bases, with 13 bases spanning the gap. Together with reference TRBV11-3 and TRBJ2-7, the CDR3 gives the full variable domain: EAGVVQSPRYKIIEKKQPVAFWCNPISGHNTLYWYLQNLGQGPELLIRYENEEAVDDSQLPKDRFSAERLKGVDSTLKIQPAELGDSAVYLCASSVRGLTYEQYFGPGTRLTVT.

The chain employs TRBV2 and TRBJ1-5, with 7 bases fitting TRBD1. The ends lost 8 bases at V and 7 bases at J; junction bases unmatched: 5. The CDR3 is 12 amino acids. The germline V gene has CDR1 SNHLY and CDR2 FYNNEI. The CDR3 DNA follows: TGTGCCAGCGCAGGGGGAGGCCAGCCCCAGCATTTT. The encoded protein is CASAGGGQPQHF.

This clonotype was picked up many times. This chain uses TRBV6-7 with TRBJ2-7, with TRBD2 matching over 12 bases. TRBV6-7 is designated an ORF whose function remains uncertain. There are 17 residues in the CDR3. Trimming took 4 bases from V and 5 from J; bases not matched to a gene: 12. This CDR3 reads CASSSSPGLAGGNEQYF. CDR3 nucleotides: TGTGCCAGCAGTTCCTCGCCGGGACTAGCGGGTGGTAACGAGCAGTACTTC.

This chain joins TRBV23-1 and TRBJ1-1, with D possibly being TRBD1 (6 bases). TRBV23-1 is marked as an open reading frame, function uncertain. Trimming left V 4 bases short and J 0 bases short, with 18 bases between. The CDR3 consists of 17 residues. Here the CDR3 reads CASSRVPQGLMNTEAFF. The CDR3 coding sequence is TGCGCCAGCAGTCGAGTTCCCCAGGGGCTTATGAACACTGAAGCTTTCTTT.

Many counts were recorded for this clonotype. The chain carries TRBV5-1 and TRBJ1-1, with 7 bases aligning to TRBD1. V gave up 0 bases and J gave up 3 bases; unmatched junction bases: 8. This CDR3 contains 16 residues. From germline, CDR1 is SGHRS and CDR2 YFSETQ. The DNA of the CDR3 is TGCGCCAGCAGCTTGGGCGACAGGGTGGGGGACACTGAAGCTTTCTTT. Encoded protein: CASSLGDRVGDTEAFF. The variable domain in full, with the rest retrieved from reference TRBV5-1 and TRBJ1-1, is KAGVTQTPRYLIKTRGQQVTLSCSPISGHRSVSWYQQTPGQGLQFLFEYFSETQRNKGNFPGRFSGRQFSNSRSEMNVSTLELGDSALYLCASSLGDRVGDTEAFFGQGTRLTVV.

This clonotype was detected ten times or more. The CDR3: CASSPRTGGLVTEAFF. DNA for the CDR3: TGTGCCAGCAGCCCCCGGACAGGGGGCTTGGTTACTGAAGCTTTCTTT. The V gene is TRBV12-3 or TRBV12-4, the J gene TRBJ1-1; 11 bases are shared with TRBD1. Losses at the gene ends were 6 bases for V and 5 bases for J; bases not matched to a gene: 11. The CDR3 has 16 amino acids.